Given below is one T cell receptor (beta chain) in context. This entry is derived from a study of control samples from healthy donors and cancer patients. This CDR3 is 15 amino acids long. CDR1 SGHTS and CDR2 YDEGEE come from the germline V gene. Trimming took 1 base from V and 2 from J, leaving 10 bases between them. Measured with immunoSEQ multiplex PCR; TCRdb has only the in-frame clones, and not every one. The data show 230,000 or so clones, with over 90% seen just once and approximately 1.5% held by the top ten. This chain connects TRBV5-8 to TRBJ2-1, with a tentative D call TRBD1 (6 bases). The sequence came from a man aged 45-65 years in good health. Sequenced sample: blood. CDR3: CASSLRGGTYNEQFF. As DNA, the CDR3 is TGTGCCAGCAGCTTGCGTGGGGGCACCTACAATGAGCAGTTCTTC.